Included here is one TCR beta chain sequence, with context. Germline and junction disagree at one end, which may indicate a read error. The record originates from a study of blood T cells in healthy people across ages. CDR3 length: 17 amino acids. Through a sample-barcoded 5' primer and a J-beta primer mix, a second PCR was run for roughly 6 to 12 cycles. Using its own MiXCR run on the 5' RACE reads, TCRdb lists one record per CDR3 protein. The sample holds about 290,000 distinct CDR3 sequences; roughly 27% are singletons and the top ten take about 30%. Specimen: blood. V usage is TRBV12-3 or TRBV12-4 and J usage is TRBJ1-1, with D possibly being TRBD1 (5 bases). This receptor was obtained from a woman aged 70-85 years in good health. In DNA form, the CDR3 reads TGTGCCAGCAGTTTATCGCCCGGCGGGGGTATCGGCACTGAAGCTTCCTTT. Encoded protein: CASSLSPGGGIGTEASF.